The 4 T cell receptor beta chains listed next were all sequenced from one sample in a study of blood T cell repertoires in COVID-19. The table came from immunoSEQ multiplex PCR; TCRdb's copy has only in-frame clones and leaves some out. The table lists hundreds of thousands of clones, approximately 86% of them singletons. The source material was PBMCs or T cells enriched from blood (not recorded which). The receptors shown here come from a woman in her sixties who had recovered from COVID-19.

The rearrangement uses TRBV5-4 and TRBJ1-2, with 12 nucleotides matching TRBD1. Germline trimming cut 5 bases from V and 4 bases from J; bases unmatched to any gene: 15. CDR3 size: 18 residues. Germline CDR1 SGHNT, CDR2 YYREEE (reference sequence). CDR3 coding DNA: TGTGCCAGCAGTCACACAGGGACAGGGGGCGGGCGGGGCTATGGCTACACCTTC. As protein: CASSHTGTGGGRGYGYTF.

The gene calls are TRBV28 and TRBJ2-3; the match to TRBD2 covers 7 bases. CDR1 is MDHEN, CDR2 SYDVKM, per germline. V trimming: 9 bases; J trimming: 5 bases; junction bases outside the gene matches: 11. This CDR3 region has 14 residues. The CDR3 region is CASGTMGMGDTQYF. As DNA, the CDR3 is TGTGCCAGTGGGACTATGGGTATGGGAGATACGCAGTATTTT.

The chain recombines TRBV5-1 with TRBJ1-6, with 7 bases matching TRBD1. V was clipped by 2 bases and J by 5 bases; unmatched bases: 7. The CDR3 has 16 amino acids. The germline V gene encodes CDR1 SGHRS and CDR2 YFSETQ. The CDR3 nucleotides read TGCGCCAGCAGCTTAGCCACAGGGGTGAATAATTCACCCCTCCACTTT. Its protein product is CASSLATGVNNSPLHF.

In DNA, the CDR3 is TGTGCCAGCAGTTTATGGACTAGCACCGGGGAGCTGTTTTTT. Amino acids: CASSLWTSTGELFF. The V gene is TRBV27, the J gene TRBJ2-2; 7 positions match TRBD2. This CDR3 contains 14 residues. From germline, CDR1 is MNHEY and CDR2 SMNVEV (reference sequence). The ends lost 1 base at V and 4 bases at J; junction bases unmatched: 0.